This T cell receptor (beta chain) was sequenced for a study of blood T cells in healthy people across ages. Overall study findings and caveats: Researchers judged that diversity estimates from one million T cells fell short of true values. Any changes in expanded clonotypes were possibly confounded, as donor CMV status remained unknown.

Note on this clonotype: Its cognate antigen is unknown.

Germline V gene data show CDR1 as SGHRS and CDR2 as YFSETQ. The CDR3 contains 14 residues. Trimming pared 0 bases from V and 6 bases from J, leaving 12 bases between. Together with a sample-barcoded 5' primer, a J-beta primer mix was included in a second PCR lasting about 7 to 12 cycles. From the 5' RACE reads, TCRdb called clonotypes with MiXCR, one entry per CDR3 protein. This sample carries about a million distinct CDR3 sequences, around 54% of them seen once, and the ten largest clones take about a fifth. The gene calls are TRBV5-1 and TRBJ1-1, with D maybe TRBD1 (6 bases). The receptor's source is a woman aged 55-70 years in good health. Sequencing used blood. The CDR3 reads CASSLVRGTPEAFF. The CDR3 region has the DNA TGCGCCAGCAGCTTGGTACGGGGGACACCTGAAGCTTTCTTT.